The 13 T cell receptor beta chains below all came from one sample that was sequenced in a study of T-cell reconstitution after alpha-beta-depleted transplantation in children. Researchers prepared the TCRbeta library using unique molecular identifiers, the study reports. MiXCR was run by TCRdb on the PCR reads, yielding one entry per CDR3 protein. This table holds a few hundred thousand distinct CDR3 sequences, 11% found once. The specimen was PBMCs, collected before TCRalphabeta/CD19-depleted stem cell transplant. The receptors come from a child under two years old with acute myeloid leukemia, due to receive a stem cell transplant.

The V and J genes are TRBV4-3 and TRBJ2-3, with D perhaps matching TRBD1 (6 bases). Germline V gene lookup returns CDR1 LGHNA and CDR2 YSLEER. The length of the CDR3 is 15 residues. Trimming removed 6 bases at V and 2 bases at J, with 15 bases between. CDR3 bases: TGCGCCAGCAGTTTCGGGCAGGGGCACACAGATACGCAGTATTTT. Translation gives CASSFGQGHTDTQYF.

This clonotype came up many times. This rearrangement joins TRBV5-1 to TRBJ2-3, with 10 positions matching TRBD2. The CDR3 covers 15 residues. The trim removed 1 base at V and 2 bases at J, leaving 1 base unmatched. The germline CDR1 and CDR2 sequences are SGHRS and YFSETQ. The chain's CDR3 is CASSLTSGTTDTQYF. DNA for the CDR3: TGCGCCAGCAGCTTGACTAGCGGGACCACAGATACGCAGTATTTT.

This clonotype was detected ten times or more. The chain has TRBV5-1 and TRBJ2-6; D is undetermined. The V and J ends lost 8 bases and 1 base respectively, with 7 bases between them. There are 13 residues in the CDR3. Germline CDR1 SGHRS, CDR2 YFSETQ. CDR3 residues: CASLLSGANVLTF. For the CDR3, the DNA is TGCGCCAGTCTTCTATCTGGGGCCAACGTCCTGACTTTC.

This clonotype was seen ten or more times. The chain has TRBV10-3 and TRBJ2-5, with TRBD2 matching over 8 bases. Unmatched junction bases numbered 11, after V lost 6 bases and J lost 5 bases. CDR3 length: 15 residues. Germline CDR1 and CDR2: ENHRY and SYGVKD. The CDR3 here is CAISDVAGMGETQYF. CDR3 bases: TGTGCCATCAGCGACGTAGCGGGGATGGGGGAGACCCAGTACTTC.

This rearrangement joins TRBV10-3 to TRBJ2-2, with D possibly called TRBD1 or TRBD2 (6 bases each). There are 14 residues in the CDR3. Looked up from germline, CDR1 is ENHRY and CDR2 is SYGVKD. Trimming removed 3 bases at V and 4 bases at J, with 9 bases between. The chain's CDR3 is CAISEQGLTGELFF. The CDR3 DNA sequence: TGTGCCATCAGTGAACAGGGACTCACCGGGGAGCTGTTTTTT.

The table lists this clonotype with many counts. J is TRBJ2-7 and V is TRBV11-1; 11 bases line up with TRBD2. Germline V gene lookup returns CDR1 SGHAT and CDR2 FQDESV (reference sequence). V lost 5 bases, J lost 0 bases, and 9 bases stayed unmatched. The CDR3 has 17 amino acids. This chain's CDR3 is CASSQGTSGYRSYEQYF. The DNA of the CDR3 is TGTGCCAGCAGCCAAGGGACTAGCGGTTACCGCTCCTACGAGCAGTACTTC.

The chain carries TRBV11-3 and TRBJ2-3, with D perhaps matching TRBD2 (5 bases). The CDR3 runs to 14 residues. Germline CDR1 reads SGHNT; CDR2 reads YENEEA. The V gene lost 5 bases and the J gene lost 8 bases, with 17 bases spanning the gap. The CDR3, as DNA: TGTGCCAGCAGCCCCCCGACTAACCCCAGTACGCAGTATTTT. As protein: CASSPPTNPSTQYF.

This rearrangement joins TRBV28 to TRBJ2-5, with TRBD1 as a possible D gene (6 bases). V lost 6 bases, J lost 2 bases, and 13 bases lay in between. Germline V lookup: CDR1 MDHEN, CDR2 SYDVKM. The CDR3 covers 14 residues. The CDR3 DNA reads TGTGCCAGCAGCTCGCAGGGGATTCAAGAGACCCAGTACTTC. It yields the protein CASSSQGIQETQYF.

This clonotype came up many times. The rearrangement uses TRBV12-3 or TRBV12-4 and TRBJ1-2; 9 bases fit TRBD1. The V segment lost 5 bases and the J segment 3 bases; nucleotides outside the gene matches: 7. CDR3 length equals 15 residues. This CDR3 reads CASSPDRGGYYGYTF. CDR3 DNA: TGTGCCAGCAGTCCGGACAGGGGAGGGTACTATGGCTACACCTTC.

This clonotype was recorded many times. The chain has TRBV7-9 and TRBJ1-1; 9 bases are a match to TRBD1. The CDR3 runs to 15 residues. Germline loops: CDR1 SEHNR, CDR2 FQNEAQ (reference sequence). The V segment lost 4 bases and the J segment 1 base; nucleotides outside the gene matches: 4. Here the CDR3 DNA reads TGTGCCAGCAGCTCGTGGACAGGGGAGAACACTGAAGCTTTCTTT. Amino acids: CASSSWTGENTEAFF. Combining the CDR3 with reference TRBV7-9 and TRBJ1-1 gives the whole variable domain DTGVSQNPRHKITKRGQNVTFRCDPISEHNRLYWYRQTLGQGPEFLTYFQNEAQLEKSRLLSDRFSAERPKGSFSTLEIQRTEQGDSAMYLCASSSWTGENTEAFFGQGTRLTVV.

This clonotype was counted at least ten times. The chain has TRBV15 and TRBJ2-6; possible D gene TRBD1, 6 bases. This CDR3 is 19 amino acids long. Germline V gene sequence: CDR1 LNHNV, CDR2 YYDKDF (reference sequence). Trimming took 5 bases from V and 0 from J, leaving 20 bases between them. CDR3 sequence reads: CATSEVGQLQISGANVLTF. The CDR3 bases are TGTGCCACCAGCGAAGTAGGACAGTTACAAATCTCTGGGGCCAACGTCCTGACTTTC.

This clonotype has at least ten counts. This rearrangement joins TRBV10-2 to TRBJ1-1, with D possibly being TRBD1 (5 bases). Germline CDR1 reads WSHSY; CDR2 reads SAAADI. The CDR3 has 12 residues. With 6 bases removed from V and 6 bases from J, the gap between germline ends came to 11 bases. This CDR3 reads CASRKTGAEAFF. The CDR3 DNA follows: TGCGCCAGCAGGAAGACGGGGGCTGAAGCTTTCTTT.

This clonotype was counted between two and nine times. The chain is built from TRBV29-1 and TRBJ1-1; possible D gene TRBD1, 6 bases. There are 16 residues in the CDR3. Deletions cut 7 bases from V and 3 bases from J, with 24 bases between. Germline-derived CDR1 and CDR2 are SQVTM and ANQGSEA. CDR3 nucleotide sequence: TGCAGCGGTGAGGGGGGCGGGGCGGCACTCCACACTGAAGCTTTCTTT. This encodes CSGEGGGAALHTEAFF.